This TCR beta chain was found in a study of cytomegalovirus exposure and HLA in healthy donors. Each donor was healthy, and each was a bone marrow donor. General study results and limits: HLA restriction was apparent for most CMV-associated TCR beta chains in a later analysis.

Only a few counts were recorded for this clone. Antigen: not known. PCR primers comprised 60 Vbeta and 13 Jbeta primers. Some clones are missing from TCRdb's copy, which holds only in-frame ones; the method was immunoSEQ multiplex PCR. The table shows about 110,000 clones, with 60% to 80% occurring only once. The CDR3 consists of 15 residues. Trimming at V came to 8 bases and at J to 1 base, leaving 8 bases not matched to a gene. In germline, CDR1 is SNHLY, CDR2 FYNNEI. This chain joins TRBV2 and TRBJ2-1, with 7 bases that match TRBD2. Sequencing input: PBMCs. This TCR was recovered from a female donor in good health and CMV-seronegative. DNA for the CDR3: TGTGCCAGCGGAACCTGGCGGGGGTCCTACAATGAGCAGTTCTTC. Its translation is CASGTWRGSYNEQFF.